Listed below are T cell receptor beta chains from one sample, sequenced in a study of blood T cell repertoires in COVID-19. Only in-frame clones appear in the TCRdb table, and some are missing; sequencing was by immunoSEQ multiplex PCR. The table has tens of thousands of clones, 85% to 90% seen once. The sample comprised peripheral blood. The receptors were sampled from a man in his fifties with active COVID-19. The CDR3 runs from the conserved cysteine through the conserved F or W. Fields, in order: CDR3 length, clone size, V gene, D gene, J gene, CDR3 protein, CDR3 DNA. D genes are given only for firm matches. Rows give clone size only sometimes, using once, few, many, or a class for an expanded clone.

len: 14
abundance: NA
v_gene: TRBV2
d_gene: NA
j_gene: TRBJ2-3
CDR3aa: CASSQGSPTDTQYF
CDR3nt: TGTGCCAGCAGCCAGGGTTCCCCCACAGATACGCAGTATTTT

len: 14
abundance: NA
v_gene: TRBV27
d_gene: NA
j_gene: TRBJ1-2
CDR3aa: CASSLTEGNYGYTF
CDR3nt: TGTGCCAGCAGCCTTACGGAGGGTAACTATGGCTACACCTTC

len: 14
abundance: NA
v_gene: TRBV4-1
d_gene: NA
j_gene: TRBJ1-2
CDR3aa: CASSQDGANYGYTF
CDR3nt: TGCGCCAGCAGCCAAGACGGGGCTAACTATGGCTACACCTTC

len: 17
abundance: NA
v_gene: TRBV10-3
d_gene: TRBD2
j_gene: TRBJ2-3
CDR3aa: CAISLAGGLASTDTQYF
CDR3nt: TGTGCCATCAGTTTAGCGGGAGGACTAGCTAGCACAGATACGCAGTATTTT

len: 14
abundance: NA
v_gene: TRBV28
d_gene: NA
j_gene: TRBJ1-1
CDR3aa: CATHRVPRNTEAFF
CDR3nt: TGTGCCACCCACAGGGTACCCCGGAACACTGAAGCTTTCTTT

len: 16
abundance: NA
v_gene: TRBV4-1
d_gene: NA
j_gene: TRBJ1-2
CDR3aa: CASSQGPGTGQGGYTF
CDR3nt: TGCGCCAGCAGCCAAGGTCCAGGAACAGGGCAGGGTGGCTACACCTTC

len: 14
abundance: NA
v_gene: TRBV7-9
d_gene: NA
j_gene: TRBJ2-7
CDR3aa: CASSPPGVNYEQYF
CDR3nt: TGTGCCAGCAGCCCCCCGGGAGTTAACTACGAGCAGTACTTC

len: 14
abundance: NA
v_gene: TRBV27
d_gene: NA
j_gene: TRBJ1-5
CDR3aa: CASSLRSPYQPQHF
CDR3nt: TGTGCCAGCAGTTTGCGCTCGCCGTATCAGCCCCAGCATTTT

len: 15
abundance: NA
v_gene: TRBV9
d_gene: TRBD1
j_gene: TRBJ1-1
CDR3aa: CASSPTGGTHTEAFF
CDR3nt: TGTGCCAGCAGCCCGACAGGGGGCACGCACACTGAAGCTTTCTTT

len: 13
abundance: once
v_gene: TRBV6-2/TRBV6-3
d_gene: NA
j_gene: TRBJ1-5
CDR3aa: CASSYVVSKPQHF
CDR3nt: TGTGCCAGCAGTTATGTAGTTTCTAAGCCCCAGCATTTT

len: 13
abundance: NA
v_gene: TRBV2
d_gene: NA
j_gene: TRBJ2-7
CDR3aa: CARPTGFSYEQYF
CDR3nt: TGTGCCAGGCCGACAGGTTTCTCCTACGAGCAGTACTTC

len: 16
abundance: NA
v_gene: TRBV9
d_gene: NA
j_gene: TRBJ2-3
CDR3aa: CASSGNTGLLADTQYF
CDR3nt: TGTGCCAGCAGCGGGAATACAGGGTTACTGGCAGATACGCAGTATTTT

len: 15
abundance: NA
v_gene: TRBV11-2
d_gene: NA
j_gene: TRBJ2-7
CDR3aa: CASSFSSAQGLEQYF
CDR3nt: TGTGCCAGCAGCTTTTCCTCAGCCCAGGGGCTCGAGCAGTACTTC